This record concerns one TCR beta chain sequence. CDR1 is MGHRA and CDR2 is YSYEKL in the germline V gene. The CDR3 is 16 residues long. V was clipped by 1 base and J by 0 bases, with 9 bases between them. Libraries were prepared by immunoSEQ multiplex PCR; TCRdb keeps only in-frame clonotypes and omits some of them. In the table there are 100,000 to 150,000 clones, over 70% of which are singletons. The data stem from a study of blood T cell repertoires in COVID-19. V usage is TRBV4-1 and J usage is TRBJ1-4; D is unresolved. This receptor was taken from a man aged 80 or over with active or convalescent COVID-19. Sequencing input: peripheral blood. CDR3 sequence reads: CASSQGYIATNEKLFF. The CDR3 DNA sequence: TGCGCCAGCAGCCAAGGGTACATTGCAACTAATGAAAAACTGTTTTTT.